The clone carrying this T cell receptor (beta chain) was detected a few times. The sample belongs to a study of T cells in Graves' hyperthyroidism and ophthalmopathy. The CDR3 spans 17 residues. The V gene's germline CDR1 is MDHEN and CDR2 SYDVKM. The V gene end was trimmed by 5 bases and the J gene end by 3 bases; junction bases not matched to a gene: 14. Amplification of TCR beta CDR3 regions used RNA as the template. Using the HTBI primer set, a first-round RT-PCR was run on the TCR CDR3. Each CDR3 protein is one row after TCRdb ran MiXCR on the multiplex PCR reads. This sample has 600,000 or so distinct CDR3 sequences, with approximately 15% found just once.

This chain connects TRBV28 to TRBJ1-2; 8 bases align to TRBD1. The receptor was derived from a young woman with Graves' ophthalmopathy. Source material: blood. This chain's CDR3 is CASSPPRETGADYGYTF. DNA for the CDR3: TGTGCCAGCAGTCCCCCTCGTGAGACAGGGGCCGACTATGGCTACACCTTC.